The table lists the clone carrying this T cell receptor beta chain with a count of one. Its target is unknown. This sample was taken from a study of Graves' ophthalmopathy and Graves' hyperthyroidism. Study in general: Prior to any treatment, peripheral blood was collected at the time of initial diagnosis.

Ophthalmopathy cases showed moderate-to-severe activity, scoring CAS ≥3 and NOSPECS ≥4, with duration under 3 months. RNA transcripts served as template for amplifying TCR beta CDR3 sequences. First-round RT-PCR with HTBI primers preceded a second-round multiplex PCR. TCRdb ran MiXCR on the multiplex PCR reads and lists one entry per CDR3 protein. The sample shows about 150,000 distinct CDR3 sequences, 30% to 45% of them seen only once. Regarding the study as a whole: Using a 13-signature model, the authors split ophthalmopathy from stable hyperthyroidism, with roughly 91% sensitivity and 80% to 84% specificity. Most expanded clonotypes in thyroid above 0.001 frequency also showed up in blood.

The CDR3 is 12 amino acids. Trimming shortened V by 4 bases and J by 11 bases, and 12 bases separated the two germline ends. From germline, CDR1 is SQVTM and CDR2 ANQGSEA. This sequence was found in a woman aged 35 to 49 with Graves' ophthalmopathy. The chain employs TRBV29-1 and TRBJ1-6, with D possibly TRBD1 on 6 matching bases. Sample: peripheral blood. The CDR3, as DNA: TGCAGCGTTGGAGGGGGAAACACACCCCTCCACTTT. Translation: CSVGGGNTPLHF.